Listed here are 3 T cell receptor beta chains from one sample, sequenced in a study of response to subunit inactivated influenza vaccine. In TCRdb, the RT-PCR reads were re-called with MiXCR into one record per CDR3 protein. The table lists 400,000 to 550,000 distinct CDR3 sequences, 25% of them singletons. Here the sequenced sample was CD4+ T cells sorted from PBMCs, taken more than 4 days after vaccination. These TCRs come from a man aged 45-65 years who received an inactivated influenza vaccine.

In this sample, this clonotype turned up many times. This sequence joins TRBV4-1 and TRBJ1-2; D remains unclear. The CDR3 has 14 amino acids. CDR1 MGHRA and CDR2 YSYEKL come from the germline V gene. The V gene lost 5 bases and the J gene lost 8 bases, with 18 bases spanning the gap. Here the CDR3 reads CASSENTVKEGYTF. The CDR3 coding sequence is TGCGCCAGCAGCGAAAACACGGTTAAGGAAGGCTACACCTTC.

A few counts support this clonotype. The chain employs TRBV29-1 and TRBJ1-4, with TRBD1 matching over 8 bases. Looked up from germline, CDR1 is SQVTM and CDR2 is ANQGSEA. V lost 6 bases to trimming and J lost 7 bases; unmatched junction nucleotides: 10. The CDR3 covers 14 residues. CDR3 loop: CSVGSGTGSEKLFF. In DNA form, the CDR3 reads TGCAGCGTCGGGTCCGGGACAGGTAGTGAAAAACTGTTTTTT.

This chain uses TRBV7-2 with TRBJ2-2; weak D call: TRBD2 (6 bases). V lost 0 bases and J 1 base, leaving 9 bases between the germline ends. Germline lookup yields CDR1 SGHTA and CDR2 FQGNSA. CDR3 size: 16 residues. In DNA, the CDR3 is TGTGCCAGCAGCTTAGCCCCGGGACTGAACACCGGGGAGCTGTTTTTT. Protein: CASSLAPGLNTGELFF.